The 10 T cell receptor beta chains given below trace back to one sample, sequenced in a study of CD8+ T cells in alopecia areata. The authors extracted RNA and reverse transcribed it into cDNA as the sequencing template. Profiling relied on immunoSEQ multiplex PCR, and the TCRdb table lists in-frame clones only, not all of them. The table includes some 200,000 clones, 50% to 60% detected once. Treatment: oral pan-JAK inhibitor, 5-10 mg twice daily. Sequencing used CD4+ T cells sorted from blood, obtained at week 4, from a patient treated with tofacitinib. The source of these receptors is a human donor with alopecia areata.

V gene TRBV30 combines with J gene TRBJ1-1; 12 bases match TRBD1. CDR3 length equals 15 residues. The V gene's germline CDR1 is GTSNPN and CDR2 SVGIG (reference sequence). V gave up 4 bases and J gave up 5 bases; unmatched junction bases: 8. CDR3 protein: CAWTTGDRGRTEAFF. The DNA of the CDR3 is TGTGCCTGGACCACCGGGGACAGGGGGCGGACTGAAGCTTTCTTT.

V gene TRBV4-1 combines with J gene TRBJ1-2; 8 positions match TRBD1. Germline V gene sequence: CDR1 MGHRA, CDR2 YSYEKL. V lost 0 bases, J lost 4 bases, and 4 bases stayed unmatched. The CDR3 is made up of 15 amino acids. The CDR3 sequence is CASSQEGDRSYGYTF. CDR3 sequence (DNA): TGCGCCAGCAGCCAAGAGGGGGACAGGTCCTATGGCTACACCTTC.

The V call is TRBV2, the J call TRBJ2-7; D possibly uses TRBD1 or TRBD2 (7 bases each). Trimming shortened V by 7 bases and J by 2 bases, and 15 bases separated the two germline ends. This CDR3 is 14 amino acids long. Germline lookup yields CDR1 SNHLY and CDR2 FYNNEI. CDR3 region: CASKLAGGAYEQYF. CDR3 coding DNA: TGTGCCAGCAAGCTGGCAGGGGGGGCCTACGAGCAGTACTTC.

The chain joins TRBV7-8 to TRBJ1-2, with 7 positions matching TRBD1. Unmatched junction bases numbered 5, after V lost 4 bases and J lost 3 bases. This CDR3 comprises 14 residues. Germline loops: CDR1 SGHVS, CDR2 FQNEAQ. The CDR3 DNA reads TGTGCCAGCAGCTCGCGGACAGGTTACTATGGCTACACCTTC. The encoded protein is CASSSRTGYYGYTF. Full variable domain (remainder filled in from reference TRBV7-8 and TRBJ1-2): GAGVSQSPRYKVAKRGQDVALRCDPISGHVSLFWYQQALGQGPEFLTYFQNEAQLDKSGLPSDRFFAERPEGSVSTLKIQRTQQEDSAVYLCASSSRTGYYGYTFGSGTRLTVV.

The chain joins TRBV11-2 to TRBJ1-2, with D possibly TRBD1 on 5 matching bases. Trimming removed 5 bases from V and 8 bases from J, with 18 bases in between. Germline V gene lookup returns CDR1 SGHAT and CDR2 FQNNGV. This CDR3 spans 14 amino acids. The CDR3, as DNA: TGTGCCAGCAGCCCACAGGTGTTTCGGGAGGGCTACACCTTC. Residues: CASSPQVFREGYTF.

This clone was counted once. This sample includes further DNA sequences coding for the same CDR3. The genes are TRBV5-4 and TRBJ2-5; no clear D gene. Germline-derived CDR1 and CDR2 are SGHNT and YYREEE (reference sequence). There are 11 residues in the CDR3. Trimming removed 1 base at V and 4 bases at J, with 2 bases between. The DNA for the CDR3 is TGTGCCAGCAGCTTGAGAGAGACCCAGTACTTC. Protein product: CASSLRETQYF.

V is TRBV7-2 and J is TRBJ2-7, with 9 bases aligning to TRBD1. The CDR3 consists of 16 residues. V was clipped by 0 bases and J by 2 bases; unmatched bases: 5. Per the germline V gene, CDR1 is SGHTA and CDR2 is FQGNSA. Here the CDR3 DNA reads TGTGCCAGCAGCTTAGCCCCCGGGACAGGGACCTACGAGCAGTACTTC. This encodes CASSLAPGTGTYEQYF.

The chain is built from TRBV29-1 and TRBJ2-7; no definite D call. V was pared by 4 bases and J by 9 bases, with 13 bases between. The germline V gene has CDR1 SQVTM and CDR2 ANQGSEA. This CDR3 has 11 amino acids. The CDR3 loop reads CSVAAGNAQYF. The CDR3 region has the DNA TGCAGCGTTGCGGCAGGTAATGCGCAGTACTTC.

This clone was observed many times. The V call is TRBV13, the J call TRBJ2-5; the D gene is possibly TRBD2 (5 bases). V was trimmed by 7 bases and J by 4 bases, leaving 10 bases between them. Germline loops: CDR1 PRHDT, CDR2 FYEKMQ (reference sequence). The CDR3 extends over 12 amino acids. CDR3 protein: CASTRVGETQYF. In DNA, the CDR3 is TGTGCCAGCACGAGGGTGGGAGAGACCCAGTACTTC.

The genes are TRBV30 and TRBJ2-1, with D possibly matching TRBD1 (6 bases). V lost 4 bases and J 7 bases, leaving 11 bases between the germline ends. CDR3 length: 12 residues. Germline V gene lookup returns CDR1 GTSNPN and CDR2 SVGIG (reference sequence). CDR3 nucleotide sequence: TGTGCCTGGAAGGGGGTAGGGAATGAGCAGTTCTTC. Translated, it gives CAWKGVGNEQFF.